This T cell receptor (beta chain) appears in the sequencing data of a study of T-cell memory formation after mild COVID-19. Worth noting for this clonotype: What it recognizes is unknown.

TCRdb independently ran MiXCR on the 5' RACE reads; one entry per CDR3 protein. The table shows about 400,000 distinct CDR3 sequences, with about an eighth occurring only once. Study outcomes and limitations: From day 15 to 85, contracting clones were balanced between CD4 and CD8, whereas later expanders leaned toward CD4+.

Sequencing used PBMCs or a T cell subset sorted from them (not recorded which). The TCR was taken from a young man who had mild COVID-19 (a few samples of this study predate the infection). Cell type and time point are not known.

CDR3 sequence (DNA): TGCAGTGCTACCCCGCTGGGGGACAGACGTACCAGAGCCAAAAACATTCAGTACTTC. Translated, it gives CSATPLGDRRTRAKNIQYF. The chain combines TRBV20-1 with TRBJ2-4, with 7 bases lining up with TRBD1. CDR1 is DFQATT, CDR2 SNEGSKA, per germline (reference sequence). The CDR3 length is 19 residues. V lost 4 bases to trimming and J lost 0 bases; unmatched junction nucleotides: 18.